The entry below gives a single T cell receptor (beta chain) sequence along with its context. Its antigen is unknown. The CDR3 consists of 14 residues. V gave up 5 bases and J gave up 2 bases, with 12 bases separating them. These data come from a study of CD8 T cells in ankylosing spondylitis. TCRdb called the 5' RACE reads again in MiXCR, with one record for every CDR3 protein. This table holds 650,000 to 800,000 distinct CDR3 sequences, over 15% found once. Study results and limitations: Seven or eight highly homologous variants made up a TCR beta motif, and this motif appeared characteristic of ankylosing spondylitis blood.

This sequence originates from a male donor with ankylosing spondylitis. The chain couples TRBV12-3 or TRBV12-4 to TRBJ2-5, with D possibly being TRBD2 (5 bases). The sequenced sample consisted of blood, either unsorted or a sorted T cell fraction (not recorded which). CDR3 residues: CASSTGNPQETQYF. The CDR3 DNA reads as TGTGCCAGCAGTACCGGGAACCCTCAAGAGACCCAGTACTTC.